The subject of this entry is one TCR beta chain. No antigen is known for it. The sample originates from a study of human T cells and chemical hapten exposure. Study background: Small pooled library volume differences chiefly drove per-sample TCR yield variation. Study findings and constraints: Among expanded TCRs, significantly more large CDR3 similarity clusters formed than among controls.

The sample's time point: patch test 1, 2 weeks after DPC sensitization. Treatment given: therapeutic diphenylcyclopropenone sensitization with weekly scalp DPC. Attachment of unique molecular identifiers to individual cDNA molecules was performed in the library. TCRdb re-called the RACE reads with MiXCR, one entry per CDR3 protein. In the table there are about 340,000 distinct CDR3 sequences, 5.5% to 8% of which are singletons. The sequenced sample was whole blood, obtained in connection with sensitization to the hapten diphenylcyclopropenone (DPC). The TCR was taken from a woman aged 18-29 years with alopecia areata. Some clones in this sample may be carry-over from other donors' samples.

CDR3 amino acids: CASSLDESAANEKLFF. The CDR3 bases are TGCGCCAGCAGCTTAGACGAATCTGCGGCTAATGAAAAACTGTTTTTT. The chain carries TRBV5-1 and TRBJ1-4; D is ambiguous. Trimming stripped 2 bases from V and 3 bases from J, with 14 bases between. The CDR3 is made up of 16 amino acids. The germline gives CDR1 SGHRS, CDR2 YFSETQ.